This entry lists 18 T cell receptor beta chains sequenced from one sample in a study of blood T cell repertoires in COVID-19. This table comes from immunoSEQ multiplex PCR, and its TCRdb copy is limited to in-frame clones, with some not included. Among roughly 220,000 clones, 65% to 90% were seen once, and the ten largest hold about 6%. Input material: peripheral blood. The origin of the receptors is a man older than 75 with acute or convalescent COVID-19.

The CDR3 nucleotides read TGCAGCGTTGAAGCTCTGACTAGCTACGAGCAGTTCTTC. Amino acids: CSVEALTSYEQFF. The chain is built from TRBV29-1 and TRBJ2-1; 7 bases agree with TRBD2. V gave up 1 base and J gave up 10 bases; unmatched junction bases: 7. CDR1 and CDR2 from the germline V gene are SQVTM and ANQGSEA. The CDR3 loop spans 13 amino acids.

V is TRBV19 and J is TRBJ2-3; D may be TRBD2 (5 bases). The germline V gene has CDR1 LNHDA and CDR2 SQIVND (reference sequence). The V gene lost 4 bases and the J gene lost 5 bases, with 16 bases spanning the gap. This CDR3 is 15 amino acids long. CDR3 sequence: CASSTSGILVDTQYF. CDR3 coding DNA: TGTGCCAGTAGTACGTCGGGGATATTGGTAGATACGCAGTATTTT.

The V gene is TRBV7-3, the J gene TRBJ2-3; TRBD2 aligns across 7 bases. This CDR3 has 14 amino acids. CDR1 is SGHTA, CDR2 FQGTGA, per germline. The V and J ends lost 5 bases and 4 bases, in that order; junction bases with no gene match: 6. DNA for the CDR3: TGTGCCAGCAGCCCCTCCCGGGAGGCAGATACGCAGTATTTT. Amino acid sequence: CASSPSREADTQYF.

V usage is TRBV18 and J usage is TRBJ2-1; 11 nucleotides agree with TRBD1. V lost 3 bases, J lost 9 bases, and 7 bases stayed unmatched. CDR1 and CDR2 (germline): KGHSH, LQKENI. There are 15 residues in the CDR3. This CDR3 reads CASSPGQGVRSEQFF. The CDR3 coding sequence is TGTGCCAGCTCACCGGGACAGGGGGTGAGAAGTGAGCAGTTCTTC.

V and J are TRBV24-1 and TRBJ2-1; the match to TRBD2 covers 7 bases. Germline V gene sequence: CDR1 KGHDR, CDR2 SFDVKD. Unmatched junction bases numbered 13, after V lost 7 bases and J lost 2 bases. This CDR3 has 17 amino acids. The DNA for the CDR3 is TGTGCCACCAGACCAGGGCCACAGCGGGAAGCCTACAATGAGCAGTTCTTC. Encoded protein: CATRPGPQREAYNEQFF.

The chain links TRBV5-6 to TRBJ2-4; D possibly corresponds to TRBD1 (6 bases). V was trimmed by 4 bases and J by 3 bases, leaving 11 bases between them. The CDR3 consists of 14 residues. The germline V gene encodes CDR1 SGHDT and CDR2 YYEEEE. CDR3 residues: CASSRGFGKNIQYF. The CDR3 DNA reads TGTGCCAGCAGCAGGGGGTTTGGCAAAAACATTCAGTACTTC.

The chain has TRBV7-2 and TRBJ2-5, with D perhaps matching TRBD2 (6 bases). V lost 2 bases and J 4 bases, leaving 14 bases between the germline ends. This CDR3 contains 15 residues. In germline, CDR1 is SGHTA, CDR2 FQGNSA. The CDR3 is CASSLRGGWGETQYF. For the CDR3, the DNA is TGTGCCAGCAGCTTACGTGGGGGGTGGGGAGAGACCCAGTACTTC.

The gene calls are TRBV11-1 and TRBJ2-7, with D hard to call. CDR3 length: 13 amino acids. V lost 1 base and J lost 5, with 9 bases in between. Germline CDR1 is SGHAT and CDR2 is FQDESV (reference sequence). For the CDR3, the DNA is TGTGCCAGCAGCTTAGGGGTCCGGGACGAGCAGTACTTC. This codes for CASSLGVRDEQYF. The full variable domain, its missing parts supplied by reference TRBV11-1 and TRBJ2-7, is EAEVAQSPRYKITEKSQAVAFWCDPISGHATLYWYRQILGQGPELLVQFQDESVVDDSQLPKDRFSAERLKGVDSTLKIQPAELGDSAMYLCASSLGVRDEQYFGPGTRLTVT.

This clone was seen only once. The V call is TRBV7-2, the J call TRBJ1-6, with TRBD1 as a possible D gene (6 bases). This CDR3 region has 15 residues. Germline V CDR1 and CDR2: SGHTA, FQGNSA. With 5 bases removed from V and 12 bases from J, the gap between germline ends came to 20 bases. DNA of the CDR3: TGTGCCAGCAGCCAACAACCCGGGACACCTAAACCCCTCCACTTT. It translates to CASSQQPGTPKPLHF.

The V and J genes are TRBV15 and TRBJ2-1, with D perhaps matching TRBD1 (7 bases). This CDR3 has 16 amino acids. Per the germline V gene, CDR1 is LNHNV and CDR2 is YYDKDF (reference sequence). V lost 6 bases and J lost 4, with 19 bases in between. For the CDR3, the DNA is TGTGCCACCAGTCGCAAGGACAGGACTAAGTACAATGAGCAGTTCTTC. The encoded protein is CATSRKDRTKYNEQFF.

This clone came up once. V and J are TRBV13 and TRBJ1-5; TRBD1 agrees at 7 bases. Trimming at V came to 4 bases and at J to 1 base, leaving 1 base not matched to a gene. Germline V gene sequence: CDR1 PRHDT, CDR2 FYEKMQ (reference sequence). CDR3 length: 14 amino acids. For the CDR3, the DNA is TGTGCCAGCAGCTCGGGACAGAGCAATCAGCCCCAGCATTTT. Translated, it gives CASSSGQSNQPQHF.

The V and J genes are TRBV19 and TRBJ2-5; 7 bases are shared with TRBD1. The CDR3 spans 15 residues. Per germline, CDR1 LNHDA and CDR2 SQIVND (reference sequence). Germline trimming cut 5 bases from V and 5 bases from J; bases unmatched to any gene: 11. The CDR3 DNA follows: TGTGCCAGTAGTCCAGGGGGATTACGCGAGGAGACCCAGTACTTC. Protein sequence: CASSPGGLREETQYF.

This clone was counted only a few times. The rearrangement joins TRBV6-5 to TRBJ2-2, with D tentatively TRBD2 (5 bases). V lost 6 bases to trimming and J lost 7 bases, with 9 bases between them. This CDR3 is built from 12 residues. CDR1 is MNHEY and CDR2 is SVGAGI in the germline V gene. The CDR3 region is CASRGAGGELFF. The DNA for the CDR3 is TGTGCCAGCAGGGGTGCGGGCGGGGAGCTGTTTTTT.

The chain uses TRBV24-1 and TRBJ2-3, with D tentatively TRBD1 (5 bases). CDR1 is KGHDR and CDR2 is SFDVKD in the germline V gene. This CDR3 is built from 15 residues. Deletions cut 4 bases from V and 0 bases from J, with 10 bases between. This CDR3 reads CATSDKTVSTDTQYF. The CDR3 DNA is TGTGCCACCAGTGACAAGACAGTCAGCACAGATACGCAGTATTTT.

This clone was recorded once. One end of the junction does not line up with germline, which may come from a read error. This chain connects TRBV19 to TRBJ2-6; TRBD1 agrees at 11 bases. The germline gives CDR1 LNHDA, CDR2 SQIVND (reference sequence). CDR3 length equals 13 residues. For the CDR3, the DNA is TGTGCCAGTAGTCGGTGGGACAGGGGGGACTTGGCTTTC. The encoded protein is CASSRWDRGDLAF.

The chain is built from TRBV7-3 and TRBJ2-7, with 9 bases that match TRBD1. The V gene's germline CDR1 is SGHTA and CDR2 FQGTGA. J lost 6 bases, V lost 5 bases, and 11 bases had no gene match. CDR3 length: 15 amino acids. The CDR3 DNA reads as TGTGCCAGCAGCCGAGGTGGACAGGGGCGTAGCGAGCAGTACTTC. Amino acids: CASSRGGQGRSEQYF.

The genes are TRBV27 and TRBJ1-2; 7 bases map to TRBD1. This CDR3 has 15 amino acids. Germline CDR1 is MNHEY and CDR2 is SMNVEV (reference sequence). Trimming cost V 10 bases and J 5 bases; bases outside gene matches: 16. The CDR3 spells CATGPTGAIGYGYTF. CDR3 coding DNA: TGTGCCACCGGCCCTACAGGGGCGATTGGATATGGCTACACCTTC.

This clone was recorded once. The chain uses TRBV6-5 and TRBJ1-1; TRBD1 might be the D (5 bases). Trimming shortened V by 6 bases and J by 2 bases, and 10 bases separated the two germline ends. The CDR3 consists of 13 residues. Germline values: CDR1 MNHEY, CDR2 SVGAGI. This CDR3 is CASRMTVNTEAFF. DNA for the CDR3: TGTGCCAGCAGAATGACAGTAAACACTGAAGCTTTCTTT.